The 30 T cell receptor beta chains given below trace back to one sample, sequenced in a study of CD8 T cells in Susac syndrome. RNA, at about 0.5 to 1 ug, was reverse transcribed with random hexamers. TCRdb reprocessed the immunoSEQ multiplex PCR reads with MiXCR, giving one entry per CDR3 protein. The sample has about 69,000 distinct CDR3 sequences; about 91% are singletons. Sequencing input: CD8+ T cells from PBMCs. The origin of the receptors is a human donor with multiple sclerosis.

The V gene is TRBV20-1, the J gene TRBJ2-3; a possible D gene is TRBD2 (7 bases). Deletions cut 0 bases from V and 6 bases from J, with 16 bases between. The CDR3 has 15 residues. From germline, CDR1 is DFQATT and CDR2 SNEGSKA (reference sequence). The CDR3 loop reads CSARDLAGGPDTQYF. Written as DNA, the CDR3 is TGCAGTGCTAGAGATCTCGCCGGGGGGCCGGATACGCAGTATTTT.

The rearrangement links TRBV29-1 to TRBJ2-2; possible D gene TRBD2, 5 bases. The germline CDR1 and CDR2 sequences are SQVTM and ANQGSEA. V shed 3 bases and J shed 4 bases, with 15 bases lying between them. This CDR3 has 15 residues. DNA of the CDR3: TGCAGCGTTGAGTACCCAGCCCGGGGCACCGGGGAGCTGTTTTTT. Translating gives CSVEYPARGTGELFF.

The chain links TRBV4-1 to TRBJ1-1; 9 nucleotides align to TRBD1. The V gene's germline CDR1 is MGHRA and CDR2 YSYEKL. The CDR3 has 16 residues. V lost 1 base and J lost 3; bases outside the gene matches: 6. CDR3 in amino acids: CASSQGPYRGHTEAFF. Written as DNA, the CDR3 is TGCGCCAGCAGCCAAGGCCCCTACAGGGGGCACACTGAAGCTTTCTTT.

This rearrangement joins TRBV7-9 to TRBJ2-2; D gene uncertain. Germline CDR1 and CDR2: SEHNR and FQNEAQ (reference sequence). The CDR3 is 15 residues long. The ends were cut back, 4 bases at V and 3 bases at J, with 12 bases in the middle. CDR3 region: CASSSIIRDTGELFF. The CDR3 nucleotides read TGTGCCAGCAGCTCCATTATCCGTGACACCGGGGAGCTGTTTTTT.

The chain has TRBV7-8 and TRBJ1-1; D is possibly TRBD1 (5 bases). Germline V gene sequence: CDR1 SGHVS, CDR2 FQNEAQ. V was trimmed by 1 base and J by 1 base, leaving 10 bases between them. This CDR3 has 15 residues. The CDR3 DNA reads as TGTGCCAGCAGCTTAGGAGTAAGGGGGAACACTGAAGCTTTCTTT. Translated, it gives CASSLGVRGNTEAFF.

V and J are TRBV7-9 and TRBJ1-5; tentatively, D is TRBD1 (5 bases). In germline, CDR1 is SEHNR, CDR2 FQNEAQ (reference sequence). The CDR3 extends over 18 amino acids. V was pared by 2 bases and J by 5 bases, with 22 bases between. The CDR3 spells CASSLKVRTPLGDQPQHF. The CDR3 DNA reads as TGTGCCAGCAGCTTAAAGGTTCGGACACCTTTGGGCGATCAGCCCCAGCATTTT.

This chain uses TRBV20-1 with TRBJ1-1; 8 bases are a match to TRBD1. CDR3 size: 14 residues. In germline, CDR1 is DFQATT, CDR2 SNEGSKA (reference sequence). V gave up 3 bases and J gave up 8 bases; unmatched junction bases: 11. The CDR3 region has the DNA TGCAGTGCTAGGGAGGACAGGGTTTCAATCGAAGCTTTCTTT. This codes for CSAREDRVSIEAFF.

This clonotype was found once. The chain couples TRBV19 to TRBJ1-2; TRBD1 matches at 8 bases. Per germline, CDR1 LNHDA and CDR2 SQIVND (reference sequence). V lost 8 bases and J lost 3; bases outside the gene matches: 5. The CDR3 has 13 residues. CDR3 coding DNA: TGTGCCAGTGCGACAGGGGAGGACTATGGCTACACCTTC. Its protein product is CASATGEDYGYTF.

This clonotype was seen once. This chain uses TRBV24-1 with TRBJ2-1; 7 bases agree with TRBD2. Germline CDR1 reads KGHDR; CDR2 reads SFDVKD. The trim removed 1 base at V and 7 bases at J, leaving 3 bases unmatched. CDR3 length: 14 residues. The CDR3 DNA reads as TGTGCCACCAGTGATTTTGGGGGGGTTAATGAGCAGTTCTTC. It specifies CATSDFGGVNEQFF.

This chain connects TRBV27 to TRBJ1-4, with D tentatively TRBD1 (5 bases). CDR3 size: 14 residues. Per the germline V gene, CDR1 is MNHEY and CDR2 is SMNVEV (reference sequence). The ends were cut back, 6 bases at V and 8 bases at J, with 16 bases in the middle. CDR3 nucleotides: TGTGCCAGCAGCCTCCTAGGAGGGGTGGAAAAACTGTTTTTT. It encodes CASSLLGGVEKLFF. The variable domain in full, with the rest retrieved from reference TRBV27 and TRBJ1-4, is EAQVTQNPRYLITVTGKKLTVTCSQNMNHEYMSWYRQDPGLGLRQIYYSMNVEVTDKGDVPEGYKVSRKEKRNFPLILESPSPNQTSLYFCASSLLGGVEKLFFGSGTQLSVL.

The genes are TRBV5-4 and TRBJ1-1; 12 bases line up with TRBD1. CDR1 is SGHNT and CDR2 is YYREEE in the germline V gene (reference sequence). The ends lost 4 bases at V and 4 bases at J; junction bases unmatched: 11. The CDR3 extends over 17 amino acids. The CDR3 coding sequence is TGTGCCAGCAGCCTCCGGGACAGGGGGCGATTAGGCACTGAAGCTTTCTTT. This codes for CASSLRDRGRLGTEAFF.

This sequence joins TRBV27 and TRBJ2-2; a possible D gene is TRBD2 (5 bases). From germline, CDR1 is MNHEY and CDR2 SMNVEV (reference sequence). The CDR3 has 12 residues. The CDR3 loop is CATRGLYGELFF. CDR3 nucleotides: TGTGCTACGAGAGGGTTATACGGGGAGCTGTTTTTT.

The chain links TRBV7-3 to TRBJ2-3, with D perhaps TRBD2 (7 bases). The CDR3 contains 15 residues. Germline values: CDR1 SGHTA, CDR2 FQGTGA. V was trimmed by 0 bases and J by 3 bases, leaving 10 bases between them. CDR3 protein: CASSLTGGPTDTQYF. DNA of the CDR3: TGTGCCAGCAGCTTAACGGGGGGGCCGACAGATACGCAGTATTTT.

This chain links TRBV5-1 with TRBJ2-2; a possible D gene is TRBD1 (5 bases). Germline assignment: CDR1 SGHRS and CDR2 YFSETQ. The CDR3 runs to 15 residues. V gave up 0 bases and J gave up 7 bases, with 13 bases separating them. In nucleotides, the CDR3 is TGCGCCAGCAGCTTGGAGGGGAACACGGGCGGGGAGCTGTTTTTT. It specifies CASSLEGNTGGELFF.

The rearrangement joins TRBV6-6 to TRBJ2-1, with D unresolved. The V end was cut by 4 bases, the J end by 7 bases, with 14 bases between. The CDR3 runs 14 residues. Germline V gives CDR1 MNHNY, CDR2 SVGAGI (reference sequence). The CDR3 DNA follows: TGTGCCAGCAGTTTGACTGTTTCGGAAAATGAGCAGTTCTTC. Protein: CASSLTVSENEQFF.

This chain joins TRBV5-4 and TRBJ2-5; a weak D match, TRBD1 (5 bases). Germline-derived CDR1 and CDR2 are SGHNT and YYREEE (reference sequence). The CDR3 runs to 14 residues. Trimming pared 2 bases from V and 2 bases from J, leaving 10 bases between. The CDR3 region has the DNA TGTGCCAGCAGCTTTTCACAGGAGCAAGAGACCCAGTACTTC. Protein product: CASSFSQEQETQYF. Drawing the rest from reference TRBV5-4 and TRBJ2-5, the complete variable domain is ETGVTQSPTHLIKTRGQQVTLRCSSQSGHNTVSWYQQALGQGPQFIFQYYREEENGRGNFPPRFSGLQFPNYSSELNVNALELDDSALYLCASSFSQEQETQYFGPGTRLLVL.

The CDR3 here is CASSLNPSHGYTF. The CDR3 DNA follows: TGTGCCAGCAGCTTAAATCCCAGCCATGGCTACACCTTC. The chain is built from TRBV11-2 and TRBJ1-2; D gene uncertain. The CDR3 is 13 amino acids. Germline CDR1 SGHAT, CDR2 FQNNGV. Trimming stripped 2 bases from V and 6 bases from J, with 10 bases between.

A single count supports this clonotype. The chain links TRBV5-1 to TRBJ2-2, with D maybe TRBD1 (6 bases). CDR1 and CDR2 from the germline V gene are SGHRS and YFSETQ. There are 16 residues in the CDR3. V dropped 2 bases and J dropped 0 bases, with 11 bases sitting between them. The CDR3 loop is CASSFTGFANTGELFF. The CDR3 bases are TGCGCCAGCAGCTTTACAGGGTTCGCGAACACCGGGGAGCTGTTTTTT.

The chain has TRBV28 and TRBJ1-1; tentatively, D is TRBD1 (5 bases). The CDR3 has 14 residues. Germline lookup yields CDR1 MDHEN and CDR2 SYDVKM. Trimming cost V 6 bases and J 0 bases, with 11 bases left between them. CDR3 in amino acids: CASRPRQMNTEAFF. CDR3 DNA sequence: TGTGCCAGCAGACCTCGACAGATGAACACTGAAGCTTTCTTT.

The V gene is TRBV24-1, the J gene TRBJ2-2; 12 bases are a match to TRBD2. Germline trimming cut 5 bases from V and 4 bases from J; bases unmatched to any gene: 4. Germline CDR1 is KGHDR and CDR2 is SFDVKD. CDR3 length: 16 amino acids. The CDR3 region is CATSGRTSGTTGELFF. CDR3 bases: TGTGCCACCAGTGGACGGACTAGCGGGACCACCGGGGAGCTGTTTTTT.

V gene TRBV27 combines with J gene TRBJ2-2, with 10 bases identical to TRBD1. The CDR3 runs to 13 residues. CDR1 MNHEY and CDR2 SMNVEV come from the germline V gene (reference sequence). V lost 6 bases and J lost 7; bases outside the gene matches: 2. CDR3 in amino acids: CASRTGGGGELFF. The CDR3 DNA reads as TGTGCCAGCAGGACAGGGGGCGGCGGGGAGCTGTTTTTT.

The chain joins TRBV6-6 to TRBJ1-2, with D perhaps TRBD1 (5 bases). The V end was cut by 2 bases, the J end by 4 bases, with 8 bases between. This CDR3 is 13 amino acids long. Germline V lookup: CDR1 MNHNY, CDR2 SVGAGI (reference sequence). CDR3 DNA: TGTGCCAGCAGTTACCAGGGTGGCTATGGCTACACCTTC. Protein: CASSYQGGYGYTF.

The rearrangement uses TRBV28 and TRBJ2-7, with TRBD2 matching 11 bases. The CDR3 is 15 amino acids. The V gene end was trimmed by 7 bases and the J gene end by 3 bases; junction bases not matched to a gene: 8. The germline CDR1 and CDR2 sequences are MDHEN and SYDVKM. The CDR3 DNA reads TGTGCCAGCAACGAACTAGCGGGAGTAGACTACGAGCAGTACTTC. This translates into CASNELAGVDYEQYF.

J is TRBJ2-5 and V is TRBV7-8; the D call may be TRBD1 or TRBD2 (5 bases each). CDR1 is SGHVS and CDR2 is FQNEAQ in the germline V gene. The V gene lost 5 bases and the J gene lost 4 bases, with 17 bases spanning the gap. This CDR3 has 15 residues. In nucleotides, the CDR3 is TGTGCCAGCAGCCAGGGACCAGGGTACTCAGAGACCCAGTACTTC. The encoded protein is CASSQGPGYSETQYF.

This clonotype was recorded a few times. The chain combines TRBV4-1 with TRBJ2-7; a weak D match, TRBD2 (6 bases). Per the germline V gene, CDR1 is MGHRA and CDR2 is YSYEKL. V lost 9 bases, J lost 2 bases, and 20 bases lay in between. The CDR3 has 15 residues. In DNA form, the CDR3 reads TGCGCCAGTGGGGCGGGAATTGGAGTCCCCTACGAGCAGTACTTC. Encoded protein: CASGAGIGVPYEQYF.

The chain uses TRBV20-1 and TRBJ2-1, with TRBD2 matching over 9 bases. Germline trimming cut 1 base from V and 0 bases from J; bases unmatched to any gene: 7. CDR1 and CDR2 (germline): DFQATT, SNEGSKA (reference sequence). The CDR3 is 17 residues long. The CDR3 region has the DNA TGCAGTGCTAGAGGTAGCGGGAGATACCACTCCTACAATGAGCAGTTCTTC. Encoded protein: CSARGSGRYHSYNEQFF.

The gene calls are TRBV6-5 and TRBJ1-1; D uncertain. The CDR3 consists of 13 residues. Trimming took 4 bases from V and 2 from J, leaving 8 bases between them. CDR1 and CDR2 (germline): MNHEY, SVGAGI. CDR3 region: CASSSGSNTEAFF. In DNA form, the CDR3 reads TGTGCCAGCAGTTCCGGAAGTAACACTGAAGCTTTCTTT.

The rearrangement uses TRBV24-1 and TRBJ1-5; D is unresolved. Germline-derived CDR1 and CDR2 are KGHDR and SFDVKD. Trimming removed 12 bases from V and 3 bases from J, with 14 bases in between. This CDR3 contains 13 residues. CDR3 amino acids: CAADRGPNQPQHF. In DNA, the CDR3 is TGTGCCGCTGACCGGGGTCCCAATCAGCCCCAGCATTTT.

The rearrangement links TRBV20-1 to TRBJ1-2, with D possibly being TRBD1 (6 bases). Germline CDR1 DFQATT, CDR2 SNEGSKA (reference sequence). The CDR3 contains 13 residues. Trimming removed 3 bases from V and 4 bases from J, with 12 bases in between. The DNA of the CDR3 is TGCAGTGCTAGGGGGGGCGGCATCTATGGCTACACCTTC. It is translated as CSARGGGIYGYTF.

This chain uses TRBV28 with TRBJ2-7; D is uncertain. V dropped 9 bases and J dropped 6 bases, with 27 bases sitting between them. The CDR3 is made up of 16 amino acids. The germline CDR1 and CDR2 sequences are MDHEN and SYDVKM. The CDR3 bases are TGTGCCAGAGTTCTCCCCCACCCAACCCCCTTCCTCGAGCAGTACTTC. This encodes CARVLPHPTPFLEQYF.